The 17 T cell receptor beta chains presented below share a single source sample, sequenced in a study of blood T cell repertoires in COVID-19. Using immunoSEQ multiplex PCR, the repertoire was profiled, and TCRdb retains in-frame clones only, with some absent. The data contain about 71,000 clones, roughly 90% of them singletons. The sample consisted of peripheral blood. These receptors all stem from a woman aged 80 or over with acute or convalescent COVID-19.

In DNA form, the CDR3 reads TGTGCCAGCAGCCTTCTAGCGGGAGTGACCGGGGAGCTGTTTTTT. Protein: CASSLLAGVTGELFF. The chain uses TRBV6-5 and TRBJ2-2; 10 positions match TRBD2. This CDR3 comprises 15 residues. Trimming cost V 6 bases and J 5 bases; bases outside gene matches: 6. Germline V gene lookup returns CDR1 MNHEY and CDR2 SVGAGI.

The CDR3 bases are TGTGCCAGCAGCGCGGGTGTCTCACCCCTCCACTTT. This sequence encodes CASSAGVSPLHF. J is TRBJ1-6 and V is TRBV12-3 or TRBV12-4; D not certain. Trimming took off 6 bases at V and 10 bases at J, with 10 bases between the two ends. This CDR3 is 12 amino acids long.

This sequence joins TRBV5-1 and TRBJ1-1; TRBD1 matches 9 bases. Per the germline V gene, CDR1 is SGHRS and CDR2 is YFSETQ. V shed 2 bases and J 7 bases; nucleotides not matched to a gene: 6. The CDR3 totals 14 residues. CDR3 nucleotide sequence: TGCGCCAGCAGCTTAGTACAGGGGGCTGGTGAAGCTTTCTTT. It is translated as CASSLVQGAGEAFF.

V is TRBV9 and J is TRBJ1-5; 7 nucleotides line up with TRBD1. V trimming: 5 bases; J trimming: 0 bases; junction bases outside the gene matches: 5. The CDR3 is made up of 15 amino acids. CDR1 and CDR2 from the germline V gene are SGDLS and YYNGEE. The CDR3 loop reads CASSRQGNSNQPQHF. In nucleotides, the CDR3 is TGTGCCAGCAGTAGACAGGGAAATAGCAATCAGCCCCAGCATTTT.

As DNA, the CDR3 is TGTGCTAGTGGTTTTGAGGTAAGCACTGAAGCTTTCTTT. Amino acids: CASGFEVSTEAFF. V usage is TRBV12-5 and J usage is TRBJ1-1, with D hard to call. With 3 bases removed from V and 4 bases from J, the gap between germline ends came to 9 bases. Germline loops: CDR1 LGHNT, CDR2 FRNRAP. This CDR3 spans 13 amino acids.

This chain uses TRBV28 with TRBJ2-3, with D tentatively TRBD1 (6 bases). V dropped 6 bases and J dropped 1 base, with 8 bases sitting between them. CDR1 is MDHEN and CDR2 is SYDVKM in the germline V gene. The CDR3 extends over 13 amino acids. The CDR3 DNA reads TGTGCCAGCAGGGACAGCGGCACAGATACGCAGTATTTT. It specifies CASRDSGTDTQYF.

This clone came up once. The chain employs TRBV3-1 (or the pseudogene TRBV3-2) and TRBJ2-7; the match to TRBD2 covers 15 bases. J was trimmed by 2 bases and V by 4 bases; bases with no gene match: 15. The CDR3 extends over 20 amino acids. Germline V gene data show CDR1 as LGHDT and CDR2 as YNNKEL (reference sequence). The CDR3 DNA reads as TGTGCCAGCAGCCGCCAAACCCGGACAGGGACTAGCGGGAGGACCTACGAGCAGTACTTC. Translated, it gives CASSRQTRTGTSGRTYEQYF.

The chain recombines TRBV10-3 with TRBJ1-5, with D unclear. Germline V lookup: CDR1 ENHRY, CDR2 SYGVKD. CDR3 length: 13 amino acids. With 10 bases removed from V and 0 bases from J, the gap between germline ends came to 10 bases. CDR3 amino acids: CATQTSSNQPQHF. The CDR3 DNA reads TGTGCCACCCAAACAAGTAGCAATCAGCCCCAGCATTTT.

The chain recombines TRBV24-1 with TRBJ2-3, with TRBD1 matching over 9 bases. This CDR3 is 17 amino acids long. Germline assignment: CDR1 KGHDR and CDR2 SFDVKD. V lost 3 bases, J lost 1 base, and 7 bases stayed unmatched. The CDR3 sequence is CATSDARDRVGTDTQYF. CDR3 in DNA: TGTGCCACCAGTGATGCCCGGGACAGGGTAGGCACAGATACGCAGTATTTT.

V usage is TRBV15 and J usage is TRBJ2-3, with a possible D match to TRBD1 (6 bases). The germline CDR1 and CDR2 sequences are LNHNV and YYDKDF (reference sequence). Trimming pared 2 bases from V and 2 bases from J, leaving 8 bases between. The CDR3 runs 14 residues. CDR3 region: CATSRTGYTDTQYF. DNA of the CDR3: TGTGCCACCAGCAGAACAGGGTACACAGATACGCAGTATTTT. The variable domain in full, completed from reference TRBV15 and TRBJ2-3, reads DAMVIQNPRYQVTQFGKPVTLSCSQTLNHNVMYWYQQKSSQAPKLLFHYYDKDFNNEADTPDNFQSRRPNTSFCFLDIRSPGLGDTAMYLCATSRTGYTDTQYFGPGTRLTVL.

The CDR3 reads CASSLGLAANNEQFF. The CDR3 DNA is TGCGCCAGCAGCTTGGGACTAGCGGCAAACAATGAGCAGTTCTTC. The genes are TRBV5-1 and TRBJ2-1; TRBD2 matches 9 bases. Germline V gives CDR1 SGHRS, CDR2 YFSETQ. Trimming took 0 bases from V and 5 from J; bases not matched to a gene: 3. CDR3 length equals 15 residues.

The V gene is TRBV3-1 (or the pseudogene TRBV3-2), the J gene TRBJ2-2; 9 bases agree with TRBD1. V lost 5 bases and J lost 6; bases outside the gene matches: 7. The germline V gene encodes CDR1 LGHDT and CDR2 YNNKEL (reference sequence). This CDR3 spans 15 amino acids. The CDR3 reads CASSMGQGLAGELFF. The DNA for the CDR3 is TGTGCCAGCAGCATGGGACAGGGTTTGGCCGGGGAGCTGTTTTTT.

This chain connects TRBV28 to TRBJ1-2, with 10 nucleotides matching TRBD1. Germline assignment: CDR1 MDHEN and CDR2 SYDVKM. CDR3 length equals 15 residues. After removal of 5 bases from V and 9 bases from J, the junction contained 12 bases not matched to a gene. DNA for the CDR3: TGTGCCAGCAGTGAGTCCGGGACAGGGGTCGTCAGCTACACCTTC. Encoded protein: CASSESGTGVVSYTF.

This clone has only one observation. The chain carries TRBV5-4 and TRBJ1-1; possible D gene TRBD1, 6 bases. V lost 4 bases, J lost 0 bases, and 19 bases lay in between. Germline CDR1 reads SGHNT; CDR2 reads YYREEE (reference sequence). CDR3 length: 17 amino acids. Written as DNA, the CDR3 is TGTGCCAGCAGCCCTCTCGGGGGGGCTATGATGAACACTGAAGCTTTCTTT. The encoded protein is CASSPLGGAMMNTEAFF.

The gene calls are TRBV18 and TRBJ1-4; D is undetermined. CDR3 size: 16 residues. CDR1 and CDR2 from the germline V gene are KGHSH and LQKENI. With 1 base removed from V and 8 bases from J, the gap between germline ends came to 17 bases. The CDR3 DNA sequence: TGTGCCAGCTCACCACTTACAGTAGAAGCGGGGGAAAAACTGTTTTTT. Amino acid sequence: CASSPLTVEAGEKLFF.

The CDR3 DNA reads as TGTGCCATCAGTGAGGGGCGGGCCCCAGATACGCAGTATTTT. It codes for CAISEGRAPDTQYF. This rearrangement joins TRBV10-3 to TRBJ2-3; a weak D match, TRBD2 (5 bases). The V and J ends lost 2 bases and 4 bases respectively, with 10 bases between them. The CDR3 totals 14 residues. Germline-derived CDR1 and CDR2 are ENHRY and SYGVKD.

The V gene is TRBV27, the J gene TRBJ2-7, with a tentative D call TRBD1 (6 bases). The germline gives CDR1 MNHEY, CDR2 SMNVEV (reference sequence). This CDR3 comprises 13 residues. The V and J ends lost 8 bases and 7 bases respectively, with 18 bases between them. Here the CDR3 reads CASHRTVFWEQYF. The CDR3 DNA is TGTGCCAGCCACAGGACAGTTTTCTGGGAGCAGTACTTC.